This T cell receptor (beta chain) was observed in a study of blood T cell repertoires in COVID-19. As handled by the study authors: Cell counts per sample came from amplifying reference gene primers. Produced via immunoSEQ multiplex PCR; TCRdb's table is partial and in-frame only. V, J and clone size are taken as reported in that table, and D and trimming were inferred from the DNA itself. The sample has hundreds of thousands of clones; around 87% are singletons. This CDR3 contains 14 residues. The germline CDR1 and CDR2 sequences are SNHLY and FYNNEI. Trimming removed 5 bases from V and 6 bases from J, with 16 bases in between. Participants spanned ages roughly 18 to 95 years and resided in roughly 22 US areas. Each participant's cohort was designated according to participant-reported clinical history.

V is TRBV2 and J is TRBJ1-1; weak D call: TRBD1 (6 bases). This TCR was recovered from a woman aged 45-59 years who had recovered from COVID-19. Sequenced input: PBMCs or T cells enriched from blood (not recorded which). CDR3 DNA: TGTGCCAGCAGTCAACAGGGCCAGACCGCTGAAGCTTTCTTT. Translation gives CASSQQGQTAEAFF. The full variable domain, in which reference TRBV2 and TRBJ1-1 provide the parts outside the CDR3, is EPEVTQTPSHQVTQMGQEVILRCVPISNHLYFYWYRQILGQKVEFLVSFYNNEISEKSEIFDDQFSVERPDGSNFTLKIRSTKLEDSAMYFCASSQQGQTAEAFFGQGTRLTVV.